This T cell receptor (beta chain) was found in a study of T-cell memory formation after mild COVID-19. Study-wide background: TCR clusters mostly belonged to single donors.

CDR3 length equals 17 residues. The V segment lost 2 bases and the J segment 6 bases; nucleotides outside the gene matches: 14. In germline, CDR1 is DFQATT, CDR2 SNEGSKA (reference sequence). One entry per CDR3 protein results from TCRdb running MiXCR on the 5' RACE reads. This sample has tens of thousands of distinct CDR3 sequences, with 6% to 7.5% found just once. The chain carries TRBV20-1 and TRBJ1-5; 9 positions match TRBD1. This TCR derives from an adult who had mild COVID-19 (a few samples of this study predate the infection). Cell type and time point are not known. Specimen: PBMCs or a T cell subset sorted from them (not recorded which). In DNA form, the CDR3 reads TGCAGTGCTAGACAGGGACAGGGAGGTATTGGTGGTCAGCCCCAGCATTTT. The encoded protein is CSARQGQGGIGGQPQHF.